Described below is a single TCR beta chain sequence and its context. This record belongs to a study of blood T cell repertoires in COVID-19. Study-level background: The United States, Italy and Spain supplied acute and convalescent COVID-19 samples. From T cells, B-cell-depleted T cells, or PBMCs came the material, which was cDNA or gDNA.

Per germline, CDR1 LGHDT and CDR2 YNNKEL (reference sequence). Trimming removed 4 bases from V and 3 bases from J, with 17 bases in between. The CDR3 loop spans 16 amino acids. Sequencing was performed with immunoSEQ multiplex PCR; in TCRdb, only in-frame clones are kept and a portion is missing. The sample comprises some 160,000 clones, approximately 87% of which are singletons, and under 13% rests with the top ten. The sample taken for sequencing was peripheral blood. This receptor was taken from a woman in her seventies with COVID-19, enrolled during active disease. The V and J genes are TRBV3-1 (or the pseudogene TRBV3-2) and TRBJ2-3; maybe TRBD2 (5 bases). CDR3 nucleotide sequence: TGTGCCAGCAGCCCCCGAGGACGGGGTAGGACAGATACGCAGTATTTT. Translation: CASSPRGRGRTDTQYF.